This is a list of T cell receptor beta chains from one sample in a study of blood T cell repertoires in COVID-19. Profiled with immunoSEQ multiplex PCR; TCRdb holds only in-frame clones, not every one. The data show roughly 200,000 clones, 80% to 90% seen once. The source material was PBMCs or T cells enriched from blood (not recorded which). The receptors originated from a woman aged 35 to 49 with acute COVID-19. CDR3s include the opening cysteine and the closing phenylalanine or tryptophan. Fields, in order: J gene, D gene, V gene, clone size, CDR3 protein, CDR3 DNA. A D gene is named only where the DNA matches it firmly. The size of a clone is reported for some rows only, either as once, few or many, or as a class for expanded clones.

J gene: TRBJ2-1; D gene: TRBD2; V gene: TRBV9; clone size: .; CDR3 protein: CASSVGAGFPSGGELFLNEQFF; CDR3 DNA: TGTGCCAGCAGCGTAGGTGCAGGGTTTCCTAGCGGGGGGGAGCTCTTCCTCAATGAGCAGTTCTTC
J gene: TRBJ1-2; D gene: TRBD1; V gene: TRBV28; clone size: once; CDR3 protein: CASSPWDSGYGYTF; CDR3 DNA: TGTGCCAGCAGTCCCTGGGACAGTGGTTATGGCTACACCTTC
J gene: TRBJ2-3; D gene: .; V gene: TRBV7-3; clone size: .; CDR3 protein: CASSRTGSDTQYF; CDR3 DNA: TGTGCCAGCAGCCGCACAGGGTCAGATACGCAGTATTTT
J gene: TRBJ2-5; D gene: TRBD1; V gene: TRBV28; clone size: .; CDR3 protein: CASRGTGRETQYF; CDR3 DNA: TGTGCCAGCAGGGGGACAGGGCGAGAGACCCAGTACTTC
J gene: TRBJ1-4; D gene: .; V gene: TRBV18; clone size: .; CDR3 protein: CASSPGRKGQTNEKLFF; CDR3 DNA: TGTGCCAGCTCACCGGGGAGAAAAGGACAGACTAATGAAAAACTGTTTTTT
J gene: TRBJ1-1; D gene: .; V gene: TRBV7-8; clone size: .; CDR3 protein: CASSSKPGPNTEAFF; CDR3 DNA: TGTGCCAGCAGCTCCAAGCCAGGCCCAAACACTGAAGCTTTCTTT
J gene: TRBJ2-3; D gene: TRBD2; V gene: TRBV3-1/TRBV3-2; clone size: .; CDR3 protein: CASSPRLAGFGDTQYF; CDR3 DNA: TGTGCCAGCAGCCCACGACTAGCGGGGTTTGGAGATACGCAGTATTTT
J gene: TRBJ2-7; D gene: .; V gene: TRBV7-2; clone size: .; CDR3 protein: CASSSAAAASYEQYF; CDR3 DNA: TGTGCCAGCAGCTCGGCGGCAGCGGCTTCCTACGAGCAGTACTTC
J gene: TRBJ2-3; D gene: TRBD2; V gene: TRBV18; clone size: .; CDR3 protein: CASSPQRVTSGREVDTQYF; CDR3 DNA: TGTGCCAGCTCACCACAGCGCGTGACTAGCGGGAGGGAGGTAGATACGCAGTATTTT
J gene: TRBJ1-1; D gene: .; V gene: TRBV28; clone size: .; CDR3 protein: CASSFAGATEAFF; CDR3 DNA: TGTGCCAGCAGTTTTGCAGGCGCCACTGAAGCTTTCTTT
J gene: TRBJ2-2; D gene: .; V gene: TRBV5-6; clone size: .; CDR3 protein: CASSLGPSGTNTGELFF; CDR3 DNA: TGTGCCAGCAGCTTGGGTCCCTCGGGGACGAACACCGGGGAGCTGTTTTTT
J gene: TRBJ2-5; D gene: .; V gene: TRBV7-7; clone size: .; CDR3 protein: CASSLGDLNQETQYF; CDR3 DNA: TGTGCTAGCAGCTTAGGGGACTTAAACCAAGAGACCCAGTACTTC
J gene: TRBJ1-6; D gene: TRBD1; V gene: TRBV29-1; clone size: .; CDR3 protein: CSVGDRVGSPLHF; CDR3 DNA: TGCAGCGTCGGGGACAGGGTCGGCTCACCCCTCCACTTT
J gene: TRBJ1-1; D gene: TRBD1; V gene: TRBV5-1; clone size: .; CDR3 protein: CASSPRTGDTEAFF; CDR3 DNA: TGCGCCAGCAGCCCCCGGACAGGGGACACTGAAGCTTTCTTT
J gene: TRBJ2-3; D gene: TRBD1; V gene: TRBV7-2; clone size: .; CDR3 protein: CASSSRQGTDTQYF; CDR3 DNA: TGTGCCAGCAGCTCCCGACAGGGGACAGATACGCAGTATTTT
J gene: TRBJ1-2; D gene: .; V gene: TRBV7-6; clone size: .; CDR3 protein: CASSLSDTGTGYTF; CDR3 DNA: TGTGCCAGCAGCTTATCGGACACAGGGACCGGCTACACCTTC
J gene: TRBJ1-2; D gene: .; V gene: TRBV28; clone size: .; CDR3 protein: CVEGGANYGYTF; CDR3 DNA: TGTGTTGAGGGGGGGGCAAACTATGGCTACACCTTC
J gene: TRBJ1-1; D gene: .; V gene: TRBV19; clone size: .; CDR3 protein: CASESGGTITEAFF; CDR3 DNA: TGTGCCAGTGAGAGCGGGGGGACGATTACTGAAGCTTTCTTT
J gene: TRBJ1-4; D gene: TRBD1; V gene: TRBV18; clone size: .; CDR3 protein: CASSYGTVDQKLFF; CDR3 DNA: TGTGCCAGCTCATACGGGACAGTTGATCAAAAACTGTTTTTT
J gene: TRBJ2-1; D gene: TRBD1; V gene: TRBV2; clone size: .; CDR3 protein: CASSEFRDRGNNEQFF; CDR3 DNA: TGTGCCAGCAGTGAATTTAGGGACAGGGGGAACAATGAGCAGTTCTTC
J gene: TRBJ1-6; D gene: .; V gene: TRBV19; clone size: .; CDR3 protein: CASRPEAVGKVSPLHF; CDR3 DNA: TGTGCCAGTAGACCTGAGGCGGTCGGTAAAGTTTCACCCCTCCACTTT
J gene: TRBJ2-7; D gene: TRBD2; V gene: TRBV19; clone size: .; CDR3 protein: CASSGRTSGSNSEQYF; CDR3 DNA: TGTGCCAGTAGTGGGAGGACTAGCGGGAGTAATTCCGAGCAGTACTTC
J gene: TRBJ2-3; D gene: TRBD2; V gene: TRBV5-5; clone size: once; CDR3 protein: CASSFASGEGTQYF; CDR3 DNA: TGTGCCAGCAGCTTTGCTAGCGGGGAGGGGACGCAGTATTTT
J gene: TRBJ1-6; D gene: TRBD1; V gene: TRBV7-9; clone size: .; CDR3 protein: CASSLGQGSSPLHF; CDR3 DNA: TGTGCCAGCAGCTTGGGACAGGGAAGTTCACCCCTCCACTTT
J gene: TRBJ2-1; D gene: .; V gene: TRBV5-4; clone size: .; CDR3 protein: CASSVQGRNEQFF; CDR3 DNA: TGTGCCAGCAGCGTACAGGGACGCAATGAGCAGTTCTTC
J gene: TRBJ2-1; D gene: TRBD2; V gene: TRBV27; clone size: .; CDR3 protein: CASSLETSGTHEQFF; CDR3 DNA: TGTGCCAGCAGTTTAGAGACTAGCGGGACCCATGAGCAGTTCTTC
J gene: TRBJ2-1; D gene: TRBD2; V gene: TRBV10-3; clone size: .; CDR3 protein: CAISDSGGDNEQFF; CDR3 DNA: TGTGCCATCAGTGATAGCGGGGGGGACAATGAGCAGTTCTTC
J gene: TRBJ1-1; D gene: .; V gene: TRBV4-1; clone size: .; CDR3 protein: CASSQEDRGGSTEAFF; CDR3 DNA: TGCGCCAGCAGCCAAGAGGATCGAGGGGGAAGCACTGAAGCTTTCTTT
J gene: TRBJ1-1; D gene: TRBD1; V gene: TRBV28; clone size: .; CDR3 protein: CASGDSLNTEAFF; CDR3 DNA: TGTGCCAGCGGGGACAGTCTGAACACTGAAGCTTTCTTT
J gene: TRBJ2-3; D gene: TRBD2; V gene: TRBV14; clone size: many; CDR3 protein: CASSQGERGGADTQYF; CDR3 DNA: TGTGCCAGCAGCCAAGGCGAGCGGGGGGGTGCAGATACGCAGTATTTT
J gene: TRBJ2-3; D gene: .; V gene: TRBV5-5; clone size: .; CDR3 protein: CASSLAGFIGTDTQYF; CDR3 DNA: TGTGCCAGCAGCCTCGCGGGGTTCATCGGTACAGATACGCAGTATTTT
J gene: TRBJ2-1; D gene: .; V gene: TRBV27; clone size: .; CDR3 protein: CASSQTGKPYNEQFF; CDR3 DNA: TGTGCCAGCAGTCAAACAGGGAAGCCCTACAATGAGCAGTTCTTC
J gene: TRBJ1-1; D gene: .; V gene: TRBV27; clone size: once; CDR3 protein: CASPVMNTEAFF; CDR3 DNA: TGTGCCAGCCCAGTGATGAACACTGAAGCTTTCTTT
J gene: TRBJ1-6; D gene: TRBD1; V gene: TRBV5-1; clone size: .; CDR3 protein: CASSGQTGMHSPLHF; CDR3 DNA: TGCGCCAGCAGCGGACAGACAGGGATGCATTCACCCCTCCACTTT
J gene: TRBJ2-1; D gene: TRBD2; V gene: TRBV3-1/TRBV3-2; clone size: once; CDR3 protein: CASRHRGRGTSGGNNEQFF; CDR3 DNA: TGTGCCAGCAGACATAGGGGTAGAGGGACTAGCGGGGGTAACAATGAGCAGTTCTTC
J gene: TRBJ1-1; D gene: TRBD1; V gene: TRBV6-6; clone size: .; CDR3 protein: CASSYGAGGGGEAFF; CDR3 DNA: TGTGCCAGCAGTTACGGGGCAGGGGGCGGGGGTGAAGCTTTCTTT
J gene: TRBJ1-1; D gene: TRBD1; V gene: TRBV6-1; clone size: .; CDR3 protein: CASTDNGQAGRTEAFF; CDR3 DNA: TGTGCCAGCACTGACAATGGACAGGCTGGGAGGACTGAAGCTTTCTTT
J gene: TRBJ1-1; D gene: TRBD1; V gene: TRBV7-9; clone size: once; CDR3 protein: CASSLDSGGGTEAFF; CDR3 DNA: TGTGCCAGCAGCTTAGACTCAGGGGGTGGAACTGAAGCTTTCTTT
J gene: TRBJ2-5; D gene: TRBD2; V gene: TRBV7-3; clone size: .; CDR3 protein: CASSRGVQETQYF; CDR3 DNA: TGTGCCAGCAGCCGGGGGGTCCAAGAGACCCAGTACTTC
J gene: TRBJ1-4; D gene: TRBD1; V gene: TRBV4-1; clone size: .; CDR3 protein: CASSPLGQGAIEKLFF; CDR3 DNA: TGCGCCAGCAGCCCCCTGGGTCAGGGGGCAATTGAAAAACTGTTTTTT
J gene: TRBJ1-2; D gene: TRBD1; V gene: TRBV18; clone size: .; CDR3 protein: CASSVDRVYGYTF; CDR3 DNA: TGTGCCAGCTCAGTGGACAGGGTCTATGGCTACACCTTC
J gene: TRBJ2-1; D gene: .; V gene: TRBV6-5; clone size: .; CDR3 protein: CASSSSPNEQFF; CDR3 DNA: TGTGCCAGCAGCTCTTCCCCCAATGAGCAGTTCTTC
J gene: TRBJ2-7; D gene: TRBD1; V gene: TRBV9; clone size: .; CDR3 protein: CASSVLRTGDYEQYF; CDR3 DNA: TGTGCCAGCAGCGTACTCCGGACAGGGGACTACGAGCAGTACTTC
J gene: TRBJ2-1; D gene: TRBD2; V gene: TRBV4-1; clone size: .; CDR3 protein: CASRVPGTSPSNEQFF; CDR3 DNA: TGCGCCAGCAGGGTTCCCGGGACTAGCCCGTCCAATGAGCAGTTCTTC
J gene: TRBJ2-7; D gene: .; V gene: TRBV28; clone size: .; CDR3 protein: CASSAVVTSSYEQYF; CDR3 DNA: TGTGCCAGCAGTGCCGTTGTAACTAGCTCCTACGAGCAGTACTTC
J gene: TRBJ2-5; D gene: TRBD1; V gene: TRBV19; clone size: once; CDR3 protein: CASSTGSETQYF; CDR3 DNA: TGTGCCAGTTCGACAGGGTCGGAGACCCAGTACTTC
J gene: TRBJ1-1; D gene: TRBD1; V gene: TRBV15; clone size: .; CDR3 protein: CATSREGRGRGNTEAFF; CDR3 DNA: TGTGCCACCAGCAGAGAGGGCAGGGGGCGGGGGAACACTGAAGCTTTCTTT
J gene: TRBJ2-3; D gene: .; V gene: TRBV27; clone size: .; CDR3 protein: CASSLTGSGDTQYF; CDR3 DNA: TGTGCCAGCAGCCTCACAGGGTCGGGAGATACGCAGTATTTT
J gene: TRBJ2-7; D gene: TRBD1; V gene: TRBV13; clone size: many; CDR3 protein: CASSSASDRGGFYEQYF; CDR3 DNA: TGTGCCAGCAGCTCCGCCTCTGACAGGGGGGGTTTCTACGAGCAGTACTTC
J gene: TRBJ1-3; D gene: .; V gene: TRBV10-3; clone size: few; CDR3 protein: CAISDRRGTPGNTIYF; CDR3 DNA: TGTGCCATCAGTGATCGGAGGGGTACCCCTGGAAACACCATATATTTT
J gene: TRBJ2-7; D gene: TRBD2; V gene: TRBV7-9; clone size: .; CDR3 protein: CASSLTSGSYEQYF; CDR3 DNA: TGTGCCAGCAGCCTCACTAGCGGGAGTTACGAGCAGTACTTC
J gene: TRBJ2-2; D gene: .; V gene: TRBV11-3; clone size: .; CDR3 protein: CASSPTDRNTGELFF; CDR3 DNA: TGTGCCAGCAGCCCAACGGACAGAAACACCGGGGAGCTGTTTTTT
J gene: TRBJ2-1; D gene: .; V gene: TRBV28; clone size: .; CDR3 protein: CASSPGTLTNEQFF; CDR3 DNA: TGTGCCAGCAGTCCAGGGACTCTCACCAATGAGCAGTTCTTC
J gene: TRBJ1-2; D gene: .; V gene: TRBV5-1; clone size: .; CDR3 protein: CASSFGAGYGYTF; CDR3 DNA: TGCGCCAGCAGCTTCGGGGCGGGGTATGGCTACACCTTC
J gene: TRBJ1-2; D gene: TRBD1; V gene: TRBV15; clone size: .; CDR3 protein: CATSRHADRGYGYTF; CDR3 DNA: TGTGCCACCAGCAGGCATGCGGACAGGGGCTATGGCTACACCTTC
J gene: TRBJ2-1; D gene: TRBD2; V gene: TRBV27; clone size: .; CDR3 protein: CASSFFRTSGAYNEQFF; CDR3 DNA: TGTGCCAGCAGTTTTTTCAGGACTAGCGGAGCCTACAATGAGCAGTTCTTC
J gene: TRBJ1-1; D gene: TRBD1; V gene: TRBV19; clone size: .; CDR3 protein: CASSIKPSDRLRNTEAFF; CDR3 DNA: TGTGCCAGTAGTATAAAGCCGTCGGACAGGCTTCGGAACACTGAAGCTTTCTTT
J gene: TRBJ2-3; D gene: .; V gene: TRBV28; clone size: .; CDR3 protein: CASSSGGTTDTQYF; CDR3 DNA: TGTGCCAGCAGTTCTGGAGGGACTACAGATACGCAGTATTTT
J gene: TRBJ1-2; D gene: TRBD1; V gene: TRBV7-9; clone size: .; CDR3 protein: CASSLGGQGGGYTF; CDR3 DNA: TGTGCCAGCAGCTTAGGAGGACAGGGGGGCGGCTACACCTTC